The T cell receptor beta chain under discussion was sequenced for a study of cytomegalovirus exposure and HLA in healthy donors (dated by TCRdb to 2015 to 2018). For context, the study as a whole: An earlier analysis of approximately 640 of the donors reported approximately 270 Gb of sequence data and 120 million or so unique TCR beta sequences from some 180 million T cells. An early release covering around 630 HLA-typed donors comprised 250 to 350 gigabases of sequencing data and tens of millions of unique TCR sequences. Of the roughly 400 genotyped donors, about 80% fell in the genetic ancestry cluster associated with self-reported Caucasian donors. The study was designed to test whether signatures of past pathogen exposure could be identified by cataloging public T cell receptors. The study used immunosequencing to profile the T cell repertoires of approximately 650 subjects and linked those repertoires to cytomegalovirus serostatus. In addition to the first cohort of roughly 700 subjects, a separate validation cohort of 130 or so different subjects was used. The study combined high-throughput TCR immunosequencing, statistical association of individual TCRs with disease status, and machine learning to predict cytomegalovirus infection status. To study patterns of TCR occurrence, a later analysis re-analyzed previously published TCR beta repertoires from 650 to 750 donors and added high-resolution HLA genotyping. In the later analysis, no new phenotypic data were used to find candidate immune exposures; instead, reliance was placed on TCR beta sequences and their occurrence across donors. In an earlier analysis of around 540 of the donors, high-throughput TCR beta sequencing was used to judge whether each TCR beta V gene segment behaved as functional or pseudogenic. Donor age, sex, ethnicity and CMV serostatus were collected together with the repertoire data. Genome-wide SNP genotypes for about 65% of the roughly 670 donors were used in a later genetic analysis, which treated that subset as a discovery cohort. Every repertoire in the discovery cohort had been generated on one and the same sequencing platform. Both class I and class II loci were covered by HLA typing, at four-digit resolution. Typing coverage differed by locus: A, B, C, DRB1 and DQB1 were typed in about 629-640 donors, DQA1 in around 500, DPA1 in nearly 610, and DPB1 in 400 to 490. Because of strong linkage in the cohort, roughly 5 DR-DQ haplotypes were treated as single units for association and clustering. Across some 400 genotyped donors of the cohort, an average of about 200,000 unique TCR beta nucleotide sequences per donor were sequenced, and roughly 20% of those sequences were non-productive. Paper-wide results and their limitations: According to a later analysis, most CMV-associated TCR beta chains appeared to be HLA-restricted, and the HLA associations seemed to be driven largely by CMV exposure. Across donors, most TCR sequences were observed very rarely, whereas some public TCRs were present in many individuals. A later genetic analysis reported fewer N-insertions in productive TCRs among donors in an Asian-associated ancestry cluster than the roughly 690-donor mean. A further reported finding was that TCR beta sequences accurately predicted the HLA-A and HLA-B alleles for most subjects in the first cohort. When HLA alleles, especially DR and DQ, strongly co-occurred, attributing TCR associations to individual alleles was difficult. V-gene and J-gene trimming of TCR beta chains was associated with a missense DCLRE1C variant in a later genetic analysis, and the association was replicated in an independent cohort. In a later analysis, HLA-associated TCR beta chains showed more clonal expansion and lower generation probabilities than non-associated chains that were equally common. A later analysis found that TCR association rates varied across HLA loci, with DRB1 alleles showing the most associated TCRs and HLA-C alleles the fewest. Because the 87-base-pair reads could not distinguish some IMGT-functional V segments, including TRBV6-2 and TRBV6-3, those segments were excluded. Three of the identified cytomegalovirus-associated TCR beta chains were confirmed in vitro to be specific for cytomegalovirus antigens. The sequencing pipeline was judged likely to have produced a cluster of highly shared sequence variants as a technical artifact. Over 15 rarely observed V segments, including chromosome 9 orphons, were excluded from the earlier analysis of several hundred of the donors because counts were too low. In the study, 150 to 200 TCR beta chains were listed as associated with cytomegalovirus. The authors suggested that the approach could potentially be generalized to other disease states and immunological phenotypes. Correlated functional status among segregating V segments might be attributable to linkage disequilibrium, but an unknown experimental factor could not be ruled out. In both the original and validation cohorts, the classifier was reported to diagnose cytomegalovirus status with high specificity and sensitivity. In an earlier analysis of approximately 600 of the donors, most TCR beta V segments were observed in productive rearrangements about 87% or about 30% of the time, broadly matching IMGT annotations. For the cohort, immune exposure information was limited to CMV serostatus. Because HLA typing was unavailable for some donors at each locus, only the typed subset was used in association tests. Specific HLA alleles were associated with 15,000 to 20,000 TCR beta sequences at a false discovery rate of 0.05 in a later analysis. Presence/absence analyses assumed roughly uniform sequencing depth across donors, an assumption that may not hold. Several of the top co-occurrence clusters appeared to be linked to parvovirus B19, influenza, CMV and Epstein-Barr virus, according to a later analysis. In this cohort, only TCR beta chains were sequenced, and detectable features were limited by the absence of alpha or paired-chain data.

In the case of this clone: Its antigen is unknown. No qualities accompany the bases; no much larger clone lies one base away.

V and J are trimmed by 7 bases and 3 bases, and the gene matches miss 6 bases of the junction. The CDR3 holds 14 amino acids from the cysteine to the phenylalanine. Only CDR3 DNA remains: 42 bases, in frame from the first base. From the germline V gene, CDR1 is SNHLY and CDR2 is FYNNEI. The cohort was made up of approximately 670 healthy bone marrow donors. At the time of sampling, all cohort members were nominally healthy, though unrecorded immune exposures were likely present. The donor tested CMV seropositive, placing the donor among the 289 seropositive members of the cohort. A peripheral blood sample was collected from each donor, and TCR beta sequencing was performed on peripheral blood mononuclear cells. Genomic DNA was extracted from the blood cell samples with the Qiagen DNeasy Blood Extraction Kit. The library was produced with the immunoSEQ multiplex PCR assay. For the multiplex PCR, a mixture combining 60 forward primers for TCR Vbeta segments and 13 reverse primers for TCR Jbeta segments was used. The CDR3 region of rearranged TCR beta genes was amplified from genomic DNA with a multiplex PCR assay. On the Illumina HiSeq System, the amplified TCR beta libraries were sequenced as 87-base-pair reads. Per the authors' processing: In a later analysis, some 80 million unique TCR beta chains were counted across the roughly 610 repertoires, and around 11 million of these chains were shared by at least two donors. Raw reads were error-corrected and collapsed into unique sequences with a nearest-neighbor algorithm that merged closely related sequences to remove PCR and sequencing errors. Alignment of CDR3 sequences to IMGT reference sequences was used to assign V, D and J gene segments. For a sequence to be retained, at least a six-nucleotide match to both a V gene segment and a J gene segment was required. A rearrangement counted as productive if the CDR3 had no stop codons and remained in frame with V and J, and every other rearrangement counted as non-productive. CDR3 was defined by IMGT convention, running from the second conserved V-encoded cysteine to the conserved J-encoded phenylalanine. Sequences without an unambiguous match to a single V gene segment were excluded from the earlier analysis of approximately 560 of the donors. In an earlier analysis of approximately 590 of the donors, V segments were called functional above 56.7% productive rearrangements and were called segregating when the between-donor standard deviation exceeded 5%. A statistical classification framework was developed to diagnose cytomegalovirus status using the catalog of TCR beta chain sequences. In a later analysis, TCR nucleotide sequences were compared against IMGT/GENE-DB human TR gene sequences so that V and J genes could be assigned. Using the TCRdist pipeline, a later analysis assigned CDR3 sequences along with most-parsimonious VDJ recombination scenarios. A later analysis defined each TCR beta chain by its CDR3 amino acid sequence plus V-gene family, and excluded reads lacking a unique V-gene family. In a later analysis, 550 to 650 highly shared, low-generation-probability nucleotide sequences were removed to address suspected cross-contamination and a sequencing artifact. In a later analysis, a clonal expansion index for each public chain was calculated from normalized within-repertoire ranks of inferred template counts. Generation probabilities in a later analysis came from a VDJ recombination model fitted to out-of-frame rearrangements, and those results were checked against IGoR. In a later analysis, TCR-TCR, TCR-HLA and TCR-CMV co-occurrence was scored with hypergeometric tests, and a repertoire-size bias correction was applied to TCR pairs. False discovery rates were estimated in a later analysis by permuting HLA or CMV assignments 20 times. A later analysis grouped co-occurring TCRs with DBSCAN, adding TCRdist sequence similarity when clustering within HLA-allele-positive subsets. For co-occurrence clustering, repertoires with fewer than 30,000 or more than 120,000 public chains were excluded, along with five repertoires with anomalous nucleotide sharing. In TCRdb, the immuneACCESS table is reduced to in-frame sequences with V and J assigned. These tables do not hold every clone; where another copy was compared, an unresolved V gene accounts for under half, and the others remain unexplained. That table is the source of V, J and clone size, and D and trimming were worked out from the DNA. Present in this sample are approximately 150,000 clones, around 60% of which were seen just once. The ten largest clones capture roughly 6.8% of the sample.

Sequenced input: PBMCs. This receptor was identified in a woman in her sixties in good health and CMV-seropositive. Recombination joined TRBV2 with TRBJ2-1, and 7 junction bases match TRBD2. The CDR3 corresponds to CASNGDYYYNEQFF. At the DNA level, the sequence is TGTGCCAGCAATGGGGACTACTACTACAATGAGCAGTTCTTC. Joined to the reference TRBV2 and TRBJ2-1 proteins, this CDR3 gives the full variable domain: EPEVTQTPSHQVTQMGQEVILRCVPISNHLYFYWYRQILGQKVEFLVSFYNNEISEKSEIFDDQFSVERPDGSNFTLKIRSTKLEDSAMYFCASNGDYYYNEQFFGPGTRLTVL.